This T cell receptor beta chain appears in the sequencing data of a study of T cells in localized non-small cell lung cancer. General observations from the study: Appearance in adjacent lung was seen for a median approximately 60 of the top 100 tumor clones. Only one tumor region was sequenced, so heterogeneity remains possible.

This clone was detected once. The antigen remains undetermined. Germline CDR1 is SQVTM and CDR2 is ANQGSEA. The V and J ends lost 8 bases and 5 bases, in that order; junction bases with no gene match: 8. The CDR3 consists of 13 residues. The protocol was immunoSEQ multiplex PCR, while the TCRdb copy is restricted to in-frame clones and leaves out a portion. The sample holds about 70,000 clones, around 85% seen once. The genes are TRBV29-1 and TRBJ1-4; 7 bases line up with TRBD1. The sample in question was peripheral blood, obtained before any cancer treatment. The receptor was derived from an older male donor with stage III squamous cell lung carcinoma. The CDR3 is CSTKQGRNEKLFF. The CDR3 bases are TGCAGCACCAAACAGGGGAGAAATGAAAAACTGTTTTTT. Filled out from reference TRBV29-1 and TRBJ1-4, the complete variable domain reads SAVISQKPSRDICQRGTSLTIQCQVDSQVTMMFWYRQQPGQSLTLIATANQGSEATYESGFVIDKFPISRPNLTFSTLTVSNMSPEDSSIYLCSTKQGRNEKLFFGSGTQLSVL.